The present TCR beta chain was sequenced within a study of T-cell reconstitution after alpha-beta-depleted transplantation in children. Study-wide results and limits: Two months or so post-transplant, alpha-beta T cells reportedly derived from several hundred expanded graft clones. Hyperexpanded clones declined; after one year, newly produced T cells mostly supplied diversity. Several patients had high TCRbeta diversity at day 60; it came from surviving recipient T cells and thymic progenitors.

TCRbeta library preparation incorporated unique molecular identifiers. In TCRdb, the PCR reads were re-called with MiXCR into one record per CDR3 protein. Altogether 780,000 or so distinct CDR3 sequences are present, 15% to 20% being singletons, with the ten largest covering under 6%. This CDR3 region has 18 residues. The V segment lost 2 bases and the J segment 3 bases; nucleotides outside the gene matches: 7. Germline CDR1 reads SSHAT; CDR2 reads FNYEAQ (reference sequence). Comment on this clonotype: Its cognate antigen is unknown.

The source material was PBMCs, mostly from graft donor cells, sampled 360 days after TCRalphabeta/CD19-depleted stem cell transplant. The origin of this receptor is a male patient aged 10-17 years who had a stem cell transplant for acute lymphoblastic leukemia, so the T cells may come from the graft donor. V and J are TRBV7-7 and TRBJ2-2; 12 nucleotides align to TRBD2. The CDR3 nucleotides are TGTGCCAGCAGCTTAAGACTAGCGGGAGTCGCGGACACCGGGGAGCTGTTTTTT. Translating it yields CASSLRLAGVADTGELFF.